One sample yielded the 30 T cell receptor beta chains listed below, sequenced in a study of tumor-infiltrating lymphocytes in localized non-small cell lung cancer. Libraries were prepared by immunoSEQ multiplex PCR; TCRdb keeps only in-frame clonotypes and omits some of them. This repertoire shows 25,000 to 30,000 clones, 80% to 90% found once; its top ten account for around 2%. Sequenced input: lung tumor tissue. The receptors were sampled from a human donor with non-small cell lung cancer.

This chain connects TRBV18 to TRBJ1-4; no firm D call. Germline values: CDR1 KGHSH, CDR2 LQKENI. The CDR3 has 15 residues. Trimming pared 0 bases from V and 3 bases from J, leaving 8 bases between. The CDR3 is CASSPPGRANEKLFF. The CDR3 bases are TGTGCCAGCTCACCACCGGGCAGAGCTAATGAAAAACTGTTTTTT.

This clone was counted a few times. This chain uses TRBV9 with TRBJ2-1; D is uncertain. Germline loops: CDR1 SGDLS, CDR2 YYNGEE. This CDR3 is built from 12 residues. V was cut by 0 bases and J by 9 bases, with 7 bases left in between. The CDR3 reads CASSVGGVEQFF. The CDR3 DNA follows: TGTGCCAGCAGCGTAGGCGGCGTTGAGCAGTTCTTC.

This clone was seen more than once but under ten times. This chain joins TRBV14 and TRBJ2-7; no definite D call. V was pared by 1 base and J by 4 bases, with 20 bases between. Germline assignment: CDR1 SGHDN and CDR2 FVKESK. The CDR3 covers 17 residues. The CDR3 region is CASSQGRSGRPYYEQYF. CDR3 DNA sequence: TGTGCCAGCAGCCAAGGACGCTCTGGACGCCCCTATTACGAGCAGTACTTC.

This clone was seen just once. Here the CDR3 reads CASSLGQGTNEKLFF. The CDR3 bases are TGTGCCAGCAGCCTCGGACAGGGAACTAATGAAAAACTGTTTTTT. The V call is TRBV7-9, the J call TRBJ1-4; 8 bases align to TRBD1. Trimming removed 5 bases from V and 1 base from J; junction bases left unmatched: 3. The CDR3 runs to 15 residues. Germline V gives CDR1 SEHNR, CDR2 FQNEAQ (reference sequence).

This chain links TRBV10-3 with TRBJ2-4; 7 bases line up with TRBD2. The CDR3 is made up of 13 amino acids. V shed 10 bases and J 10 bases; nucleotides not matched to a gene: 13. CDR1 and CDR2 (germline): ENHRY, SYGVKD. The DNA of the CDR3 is TGTGCCACTACCGGGACTACCACAGGTATTCAGTACTTC. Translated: CATTGTTTGIQYF.

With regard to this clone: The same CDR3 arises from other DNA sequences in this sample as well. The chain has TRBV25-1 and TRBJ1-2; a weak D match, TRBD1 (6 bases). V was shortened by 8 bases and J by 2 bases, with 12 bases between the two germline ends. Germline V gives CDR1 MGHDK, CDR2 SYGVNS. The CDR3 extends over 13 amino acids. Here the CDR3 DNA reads TGTGCCAGCTCGGAGGGGGGAAACTATGGCTACACCTTC. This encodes CASSEGGNYGYTF.

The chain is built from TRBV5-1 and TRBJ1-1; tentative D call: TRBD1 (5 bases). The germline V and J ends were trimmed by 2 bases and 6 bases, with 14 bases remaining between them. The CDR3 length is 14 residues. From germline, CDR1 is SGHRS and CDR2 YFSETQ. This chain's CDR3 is CASSFGREKAEAFF. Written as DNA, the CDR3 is TGCGCCAGCAGCTTTGGCAGGGAGAAGGCTGAAGCTTTCTTT.

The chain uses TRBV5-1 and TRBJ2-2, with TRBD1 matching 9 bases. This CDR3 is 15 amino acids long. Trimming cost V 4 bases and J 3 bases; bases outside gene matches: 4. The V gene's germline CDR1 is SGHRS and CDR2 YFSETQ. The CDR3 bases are TGCGCCAGCAGCGAACAGGGGGCGCACACCGGGGAGCTGTTTTTT. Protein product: CASSEQGAHTGELFF.

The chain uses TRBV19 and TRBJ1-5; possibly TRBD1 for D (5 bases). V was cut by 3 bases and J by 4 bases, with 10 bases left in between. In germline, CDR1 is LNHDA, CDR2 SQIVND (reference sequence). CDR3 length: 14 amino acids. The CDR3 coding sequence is TGTGCCAGTAGTATCCGGGGGGGAAATCAGCCCCAGCATTTT. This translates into CASSIRGGNQPQHF.

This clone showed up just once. CDR3 residues: CASSQGDSRDTQYF. The DNA for the CDR3 is TGCGCCAGCAGCCAAGGGGACAGCCGGGATACGCAGTATTTT. The J gene is TRBJ2-3, the V gene TRBV4-3; 7 bases agree with TRBD1. Germline values: CDR1 LGHNA, CDR2 YSLEER. The ends lost 1 base at V and 6 bases at J; junction bases unmatched: 4. The CDR3 has 14 residues.

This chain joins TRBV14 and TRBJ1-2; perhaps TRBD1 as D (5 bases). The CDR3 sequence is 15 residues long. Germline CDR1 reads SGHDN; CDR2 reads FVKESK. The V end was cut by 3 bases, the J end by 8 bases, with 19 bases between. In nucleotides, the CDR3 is TGTGCCAGCAGCCACTGGGGAGGACACGCGCAAGGCTACACCTTC. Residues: CASSHWGGHAQGYTF. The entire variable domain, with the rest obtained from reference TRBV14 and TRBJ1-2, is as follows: EAGVTQFPSHSVIEKGQTVTLRCDPISGHDNLYWYRRVMGKEIKFLLHFVKESKQDESGMPNNRFLAERTGGTYSTLKVQPAELEDSGVYFCASSHWGGHAQGYTFGSGTRLTVV.

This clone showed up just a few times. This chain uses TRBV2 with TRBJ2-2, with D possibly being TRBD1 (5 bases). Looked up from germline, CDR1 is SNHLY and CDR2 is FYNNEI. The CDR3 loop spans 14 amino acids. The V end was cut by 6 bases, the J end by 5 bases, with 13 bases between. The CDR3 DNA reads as TGTGCCAGCAGGAAACAGGATATTACCGGGGAGCTGTTTTTT. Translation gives CASRKQDITGELFF.

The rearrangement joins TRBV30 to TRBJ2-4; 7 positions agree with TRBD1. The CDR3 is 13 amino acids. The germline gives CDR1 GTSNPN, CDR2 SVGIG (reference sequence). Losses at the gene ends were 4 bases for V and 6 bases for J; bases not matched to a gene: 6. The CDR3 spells CAWMTGQRNIQYF. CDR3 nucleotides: TGTGCCTGGATGACGGGACAGCGAAACATTCAGTACTTC. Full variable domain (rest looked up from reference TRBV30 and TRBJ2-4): SQTIHQWPATLVQPVGSPLSLECTVEGTSNPNLYWYRQAAGRGLQLLFYSVGIGQISSEVPQNLSASRPQDRQFILSSKKLLLSDSGFYLCAWMTGQRNIQYFGAGTRLSVL.

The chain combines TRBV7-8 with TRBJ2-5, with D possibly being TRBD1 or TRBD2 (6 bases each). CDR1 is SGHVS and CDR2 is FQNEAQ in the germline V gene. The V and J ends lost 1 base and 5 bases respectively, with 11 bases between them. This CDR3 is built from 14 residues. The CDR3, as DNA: TGTGCCAGCAGCTTAGGTGGGGGGCGGGAGACCCAGTACTTC. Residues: CASSLGGGRETQYF.

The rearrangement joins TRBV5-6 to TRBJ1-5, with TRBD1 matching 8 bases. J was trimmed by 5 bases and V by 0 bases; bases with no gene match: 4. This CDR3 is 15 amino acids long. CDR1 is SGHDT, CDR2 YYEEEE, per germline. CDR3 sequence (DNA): TGTGCCAGCAGCTTGGGGGGGACAGGCCATCAGCCCCAGCATTTT. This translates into CASSLGGTGHQPQHF.

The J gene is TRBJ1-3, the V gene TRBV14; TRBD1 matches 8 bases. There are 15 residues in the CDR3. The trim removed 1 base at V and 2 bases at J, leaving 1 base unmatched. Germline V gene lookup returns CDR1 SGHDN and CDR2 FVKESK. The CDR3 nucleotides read TGTGCCAGCAGCCAAGCCAGGGGGCCTGGAAACACCATATATTTT. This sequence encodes CASSQARGPGNTIYF. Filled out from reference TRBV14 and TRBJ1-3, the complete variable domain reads EAGVTQFPSHSVIEKGQTVTLRCDPISGHDNLYWYRRVMGKEIKFLLHFVKESKQDESGMPNNRFLAERTGGTYSTLKVQPAELEDSGVYFCASSQARGPGNTIYFGEGSWLTVV.

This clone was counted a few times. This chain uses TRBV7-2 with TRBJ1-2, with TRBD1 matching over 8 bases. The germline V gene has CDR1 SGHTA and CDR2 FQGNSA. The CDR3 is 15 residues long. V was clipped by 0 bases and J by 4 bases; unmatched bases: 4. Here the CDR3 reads CASSLAHRGSYGYTF. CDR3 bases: TGTGCCAGCAGCTTAGCCCACAGGGGGAGCTATGGCTACACCTTC. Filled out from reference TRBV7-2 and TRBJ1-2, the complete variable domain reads GAGVSQSPSNKVTEKGKDVELRCDPISGHTALYWYRQSLGQGLEFLIYFQGNSAPDKSGLPSDRFSAERTGGSVSTLTIQRTQQEDSAVYLCASSLAHRGSYGYTFGSGTRLTVV.

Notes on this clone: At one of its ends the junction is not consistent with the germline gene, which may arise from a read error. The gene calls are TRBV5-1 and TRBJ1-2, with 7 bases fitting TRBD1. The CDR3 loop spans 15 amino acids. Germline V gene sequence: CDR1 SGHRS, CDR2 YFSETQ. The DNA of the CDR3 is TGCGCCAGCACCTTGGGGGACAGAGCTAACTATGGCTACACCTTC. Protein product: CASTLGDRANYGYTF.

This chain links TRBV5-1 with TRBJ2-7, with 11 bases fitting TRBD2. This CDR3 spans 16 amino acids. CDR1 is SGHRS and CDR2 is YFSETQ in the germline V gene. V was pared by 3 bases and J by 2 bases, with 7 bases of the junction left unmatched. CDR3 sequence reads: CASSSGGLAGAYEQYF. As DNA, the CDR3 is TGCGCCAGCAGCTCGGGAGGACTAGCGGGCGCCTACGAGCAGTACTTC.

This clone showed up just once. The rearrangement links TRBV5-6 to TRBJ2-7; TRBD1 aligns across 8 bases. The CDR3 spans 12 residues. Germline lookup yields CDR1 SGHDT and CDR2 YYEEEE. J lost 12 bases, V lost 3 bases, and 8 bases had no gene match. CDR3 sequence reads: CASSSSTGTGYF. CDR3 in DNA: TGTGCCAGCAGCTCCTCCACCGGGACAGGGTACTTC.

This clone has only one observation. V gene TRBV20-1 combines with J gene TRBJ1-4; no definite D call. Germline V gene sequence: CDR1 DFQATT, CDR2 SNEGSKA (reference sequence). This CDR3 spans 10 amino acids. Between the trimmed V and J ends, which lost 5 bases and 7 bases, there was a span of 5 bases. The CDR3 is CSALREKLFF. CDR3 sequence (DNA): TGCAGTGCTTTGCGTGAAAAACTGTTTTTT.

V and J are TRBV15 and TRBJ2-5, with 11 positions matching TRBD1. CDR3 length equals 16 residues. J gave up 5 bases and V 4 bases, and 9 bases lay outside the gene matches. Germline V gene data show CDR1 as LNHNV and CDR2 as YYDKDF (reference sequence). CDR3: CATSMGRTGGLETQYF. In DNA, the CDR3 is TGTGCCACCAGCATGGGGCGGACAGGGGGCTTGGAGACCCAGTACTTC. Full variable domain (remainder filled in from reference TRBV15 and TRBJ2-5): DAMVIQNPRYQVTQFGKPVTLSCSQTLNHNVMYWYQQKSSQAPKLLFHYYDKDFNNEADTPDNFQSRRPNTSFCFLDIRSPGLGDTAMYLCATSMGRTGGLETQYFGPGTRLLVL.

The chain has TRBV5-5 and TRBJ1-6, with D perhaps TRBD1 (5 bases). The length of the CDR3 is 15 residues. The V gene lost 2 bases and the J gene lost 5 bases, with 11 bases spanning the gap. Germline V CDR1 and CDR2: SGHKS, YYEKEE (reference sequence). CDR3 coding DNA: TGTGCCAGCAGCTTTCGACAAGGGGATAATTCACCCCTCCACTTT. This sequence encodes CASSFRQGDNSPLHF. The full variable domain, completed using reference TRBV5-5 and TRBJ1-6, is DAGVTQSPTHLIKTRGQQVTLRCSPISGHKSVSWYQQVLGQGPQFIFQYYEKEERGRGNFPDRFSARQFPNYSSELNVNALLLGDSALYLCASSFRQGDNSPLHFGNGTRLTVT.

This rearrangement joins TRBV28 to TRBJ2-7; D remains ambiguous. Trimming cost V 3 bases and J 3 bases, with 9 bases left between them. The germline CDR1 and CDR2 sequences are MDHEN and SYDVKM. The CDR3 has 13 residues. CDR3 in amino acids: CASSLDGYYEQYF. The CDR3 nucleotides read TGTGCCAGCAGTTTGGACGGTTACTACGAGCAGTACTTC.

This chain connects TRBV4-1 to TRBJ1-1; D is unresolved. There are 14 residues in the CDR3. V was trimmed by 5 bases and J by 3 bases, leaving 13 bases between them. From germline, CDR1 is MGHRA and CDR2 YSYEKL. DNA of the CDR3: TGCGCCAGCAGCTCTAGGGCGGGAGACACTGAAGCTTTCTTT. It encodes CASSSRAGDTEAFF.

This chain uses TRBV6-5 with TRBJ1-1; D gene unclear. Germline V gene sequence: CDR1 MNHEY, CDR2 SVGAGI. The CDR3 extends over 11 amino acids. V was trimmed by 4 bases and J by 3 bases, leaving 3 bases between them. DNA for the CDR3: TGTGCCAGCAGTTCGGACACTGAAGCTTTCTTT. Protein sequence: CASSSDTEAFF.

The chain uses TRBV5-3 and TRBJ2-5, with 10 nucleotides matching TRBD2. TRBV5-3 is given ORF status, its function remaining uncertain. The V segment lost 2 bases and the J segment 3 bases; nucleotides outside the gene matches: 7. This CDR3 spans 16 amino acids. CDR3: CARSLSSLAGEETQYF. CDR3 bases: TGTGCCAGAAGCTTATCCTCTCTAGCGGGGGAAGAGACCCAGTACTTC.

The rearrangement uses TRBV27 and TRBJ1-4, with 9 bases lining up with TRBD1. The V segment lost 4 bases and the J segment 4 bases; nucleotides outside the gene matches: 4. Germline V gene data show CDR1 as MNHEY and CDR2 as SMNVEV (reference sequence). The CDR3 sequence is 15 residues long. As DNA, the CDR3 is TGTGCCAGCAGTTCCCCGGGACAGGGTAATGAAAAACTGTTTTTT. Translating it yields CASSSPGQGNEKLFF. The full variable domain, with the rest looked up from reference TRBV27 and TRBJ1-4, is EAQVTQNPRYLITVTGKKLTVTCSQNMNHEYMSWYRQDPGLGLRQIYYSMNVEVTDKGDVPEGYKVSRKEKRNFPLILESPSPNQTSLYFCASSSPGQGNEKLFFGSGTQLSVL.

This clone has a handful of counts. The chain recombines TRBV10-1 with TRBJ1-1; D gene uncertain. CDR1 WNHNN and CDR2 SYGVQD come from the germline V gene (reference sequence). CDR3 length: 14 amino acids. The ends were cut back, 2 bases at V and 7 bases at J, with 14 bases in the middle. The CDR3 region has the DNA TGCGCCAGCAGTGAGCAGATTCGGCTAAGTGAAGCTTTCTTT. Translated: CASSEQIRLSEAFF.

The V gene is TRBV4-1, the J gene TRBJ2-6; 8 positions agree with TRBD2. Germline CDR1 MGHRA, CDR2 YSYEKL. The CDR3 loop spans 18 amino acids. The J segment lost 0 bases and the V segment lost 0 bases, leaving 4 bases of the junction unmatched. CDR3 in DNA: TGCGCCAGCAGCCAAGAACCCGGGACTAGCTCTGGGGCCAACGTCCTGACTTTC. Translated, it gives CASSQEPGTSSGANVLTF.